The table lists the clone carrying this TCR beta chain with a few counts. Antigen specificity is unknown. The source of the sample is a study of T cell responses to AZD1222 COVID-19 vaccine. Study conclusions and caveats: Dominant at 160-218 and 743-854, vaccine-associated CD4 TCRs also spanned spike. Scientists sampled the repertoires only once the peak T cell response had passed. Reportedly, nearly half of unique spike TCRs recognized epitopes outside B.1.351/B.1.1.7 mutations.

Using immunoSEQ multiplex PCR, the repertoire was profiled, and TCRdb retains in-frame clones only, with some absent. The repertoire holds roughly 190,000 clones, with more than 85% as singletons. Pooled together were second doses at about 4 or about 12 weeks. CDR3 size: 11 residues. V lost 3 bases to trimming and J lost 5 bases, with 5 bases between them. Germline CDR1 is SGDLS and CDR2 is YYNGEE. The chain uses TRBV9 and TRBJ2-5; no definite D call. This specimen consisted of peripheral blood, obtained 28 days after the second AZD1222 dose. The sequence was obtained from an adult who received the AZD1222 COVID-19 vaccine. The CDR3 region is CASSAGETQYF. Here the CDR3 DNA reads TGTGCCAGCAGCGCCGGGGAGACCCAGTACTTC.